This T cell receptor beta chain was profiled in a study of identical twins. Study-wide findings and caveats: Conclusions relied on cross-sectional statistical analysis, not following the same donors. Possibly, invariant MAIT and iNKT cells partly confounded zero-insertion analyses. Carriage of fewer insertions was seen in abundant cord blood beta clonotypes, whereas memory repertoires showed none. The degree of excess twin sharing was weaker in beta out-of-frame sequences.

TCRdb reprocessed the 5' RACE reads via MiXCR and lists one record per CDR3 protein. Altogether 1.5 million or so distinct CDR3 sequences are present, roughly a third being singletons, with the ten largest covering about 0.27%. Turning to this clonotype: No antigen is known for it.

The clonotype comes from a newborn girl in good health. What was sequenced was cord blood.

CDR3 in amino acids: CALSGPQDTQYF. For the CDR3, the DNA is TGTGCCCTTAGCGGGCCCCAAGATACGCAGTATTTT. J is TRBJ2-3 and V is TRBV28; 7 bases align to TRBD2. Germline CDR1 is MDHEN and CDR2 is SYDVKM. This CDR3 is 12 amino acids long. V was clipped by 11 bases and J by 5 bases; unmatched bases: 7.